This T cell receptor beta chain was captured by sequencing in a study of blood T cell repertoires in COVID-19. CDR3 length equals 13 residues. The germline V gene has CDR1 SEHNR and CDR2 FQNEAQ (reference sequence). J gave up 14 bases and V 1 base, and 7 bases lay outside the gene matches. Per the original data handling: The assay estimated nucleated cells by amplifying reference gene primers. Libraries were prepared by immunoSEQ multiplex PCR; TCRdb keeps only in-frame clonotypes and omits some of them. The V and J calls and clone size come from that table; D and trimming were worked out from the DNA. The sample has approximately 37,000 clones, approximately 83% seen once.

The material sequenced was peripheral blood. This clonotype was sampled from a man aged 35 to 55 with active COVID-19. V usage is TRBV7-9 and J usage is TRBJ2-1; 8 bases fit TRBD2. The CDR3 region is CASSLELGTRKFF. The CDR3 nucleotides are TGTGCCAGCAGCTTAGAGTTAGGGACTAGGAAGTTCTTC.